This T cell receptor (beta chain) originates from a study of blood T cell repertoires in COVID-19. Assay used: immunoSEQ multiplex PCR; TCRdb lists only in-frame clones, some missing. Of roughly 160,000 clones in the sample, 80% are singletons; the top ten hold roughly 3.4%. Germline CDR1 and CDR2: LGHDT and YNNKEL (reference sequence). The CDR3 loop spans 14 amino acids. J was trimmed by 4 bases and V by 5 bases; bases with no gene match: 4. Material: PBMCs or T cells enriched from blood (not recorded which). This clonotype was sampled from a woman aged 55-75 years who had recovered from COVID-19. The gene calls are TRBV3-1 (or the pseudogene TRBV3-2) and TRBJ2-3; 9 bases align to TRBD1. CDR3 loop: CASSTRQGADTQYF. The CDR3 DNA follows: TGTGCCAGCAGCACGCGACAGGGGGCAGATACGCAGTATTTT.